Listed here is a single T cell receptor (beta chain). What it binds is not known. The record originates from a study of shared clonotypes between healthy human individuals. Several immunoSEQ 96-well plates shared each subset's DNA, each plate a replicate. The data were produced by immunoSEQ multiplex PCR, yet TCRdb's version contains in-frame clones alone and is incomplete. The data contain about 2.2 million clones, roughly 91% of them singletons. Trimming removed 6 bases from V and 2 bases from J, with 11 bases in between. Germline CDR1 and CDR2: SGHAT and FQNNGV. CDR3 length equals 13 residues. Terminally differentiated effector memory CD45RA+ cells were excluded from the naive CD8 cells, which were CD45RO-negative and positively selected for CCR7. HIV-negative, healthy adults without recent acute infections or vaccinations were the donors. The study's findings and limits: In general, naive subsets displayed greater estimated richness than memory subsets did. The study sampled only blood, and tissue repertoires likely differ.

Sequences were obtained from naive CD8+ T cells from PBMCs. The sequence derives from a man younger than 30 in good health. Some clones in this sample may be carry-over from other donors' samples. The V gene is TRBV11-2, the J gene TRBJ2-7, with a tentative D call TRBD1 (6 bases). CDR3 in DNA: TGTGCCAGCAGATCGAGGACAGCCTACGAGCAGTACTTC. Protein product: CASRSRTAYEQYF.